This record covers a single T cell receptor (beta chain). The data stem from a study of blood T cell repertoires in COVID-19. For the study at large: Sites in the United States, Italy and Spain provided acute and convalescent COVID-19 samples. The analysed material was cDNA or gDNA that came from T cells, B-cell-depleted T cells, or PBMCs.

Germline V lookup: CDR1 MNHEY, CDR2 SVGEGT. V trimming: 5 bases; J trimming: 3 bases; junction bases outside the gene matches: 4. CDR3 length: 15 residues. Original processing methods: Reference gene primer amplification gave estimated nucleated cell counts. The assay was immunoSEQ multiplex PCR, and TCRdb's table has in-frame clones only and misses some. That table is the source of V, J and clone size, and D and trimming were worked out from the DNA. The sample lists fewer than 85,000 clones; roughly 80% were seen once. The gene calls are TRBV6-2 or TRBV6-3 and TRBJ1-4; TRBD1 matches at 9 bases. The clonotype originates from a woman aged 60 to 75 with acute or convalescent COVID-19. Source material: peripheral blood. CDR3 DNA: TGTGCCAGCAGTCTACAGGGGGCTGCTAATGAAAAACTGTTTTTT. As protein: CASSLQGAANEKLFF.